Each of the 16 T cell receptor beta chains below was sequenced from the same sample in a study of cytomegalovirus exposure and HLA in healthy donors. Only in-frame clones appear in the TCRdb table, and some are missing; sequencing was by immunoSEQ multiplex PCR. Found here are 200,000 to 250,000 clones, around 90% of them singletons; the top ten hold 2%. The sequenced sample consisted of PBMCs. These receptor sequences come from a woman between 18 and 30 years old in good health and CMV-seropositive.

This chain links TRBV11-2 with TRBJ2-7; 9 nucleotides match TRBD2. After removal of 5 bases from V and 4 bases from J, the junction contained 6 bases not matched to a gene. The CDR3 extends over 14 amino acids. In germline, CDR1 is SGHAT, CDR2 FQNNGV. The CDR3 loop reads CASSRAGGVYEQYF. The CDR3 DNA reads as TGTGCCAGCAGCAGAGCGGGAGGCGTTTACGAGCAGTACTTC.

V is TRBV7-2 and J is TRBJ1-1; no firm D call. CDR1 SGHTA and CDR2 FQGNSA come from the germline V gene. Trimming shortened V by 1 base and J by 1 base, and 16 bases separated the two germline ends. The CDR3 has 17 residues. The CDR3 sequence: CASSLVNLRHGNTEAFF. CDR3 in DNA: TGTGCCAGCAGCTTAGTGAATTTGAGACACGGGAACACTGAAGCTTTCTTT.

The gene calls are TRBV7-2 and TRBJ2-3; D unresolved. V lost 3 bases and J 5 bases, leaving 18 bases between the germline ends. This CDR3 is built from 16 residues. From germline, CDR1 is SGHTA and CDR2 FQGNSA. The CDR3, as DNA: TGTGCCAGCAGCTTTAGAAGTAGCAGTAGGAGAGATACGCAGTATTTT. Translating gives CASSFRSSSRRDTQYF.

This rearrangement joins TRBV2 to TRBJ2-5; 10 positions agree with TRBD2. V lost 6 bases and J lost 5; bases outside the gene matches: 12. The germline gives CDR1 SNHLY, CDR2 FYNNEI. The CDR3 length is 16 residues. The CDR3: CASRPEAGGPVETQYF. As DNA, the CDR3 is TGTGCCAGCAGGCCCGAAGCGGGAGGGCCGGTTGAGACCCAGTACTTC.

This rearrangement joins TRBV11-2 to TRBJ2-1; D is ambiguous. The CDR3 has 12 amino acids. Germline CDR1 and CDR2: SGHAT and FQNNGV. V dropped 6 bases and J dropped 2 bases, with 5 bases sitting between them. CDR3: CASRRAYNEQFF. The CDR3 DNA is TGTGCCAGCAGACGGGCCTACAATGAGCAGTTCTTC.

The chain uses TRBV5-1 and TRBJ2-7, with 7 bases matching TRBD1. CDR3 length: 14 residues. The V gene's germline CDR1 is SGHRS and CDR2 YFSETQ. J lost 3 bases, V lost 0 bases, and 3 bases had no gene match. This CDR3 is CASSLETGNYEQYF. CDR3 in DNA: TGCGCCAGCAGCTTGGAGACAGGGAACTACGAGCAGTACTTC.

This clone has more than one count but fewer than ten. The J gene is TRBJ2-1, the V gene TRBV25-1, with TRBD1 identical over 8 bases. This CDR3 contains 15 residues. Germline-derived CDR1 and CDR2 are MGHDK and SYGVNS. V trimming: 2 bases; J trimming: 0 bases; junction bases outside the gene matches: 0. The CDR3 coding sequence is TGTGCCAGCAGTGAAACAGGGGGCTCCTACAATGAGCAGTTCTTC. It is translated as CASSETGGSYNEQFF.

The chain joins TRBV6-1 to TRBJ1-1, with 10 bases aligning to TRBD1. Unmatched junction bases numbered 7, after V lost 4 bases and J lost 5 bases. The length of the CDR3 is 15 residues. The germline gives CDR1 MNHNS, CDR2 SASEGT. CDR3 region: CASSGKRTGGTEAFF. Here the CDR3 DNA reads TGTGCCAGCAGTGGAAAGAGGACAGGGGGGACTGAAGCTTTCTTT.

This clone has more than one count but fewer than ten. The chain carries TRBV5-1 and TRBJ2-3, with 7 nucleotides matching TRBD1. CDR3 length: 14 residues. J lost 3 bases, V lost 5 bases, and 6 bases had no gene match. CDR1 is SGHRS and CDR2 is YFSETQ in the germline V gene. CDR3 sequence reads: CASRPPGGTDTQYF. The CDR3 nucleotides are TGCGCCAGCAGACCTCCAGGGGGAACAGATACGCAGTATTTT.

The rearrangement links TRBV13 to TRBJ1-1; perhaps TRBD1 as D (6 bases). This CDR3 has 15 residues. V shed 5 bases and J shed 0 bases, with 13 bases lying between them. The V gene's germline CDR1 is PRHDT and CDR2 FYEKMQ (reference sequence). The CDR3 sequence: CASSPQDRLNTEAFF. The CDR3, as DNA: TGTGCCAGCAGCCCTCAGGACAGACTGAACACTGAAGCTTTCTTT. The variable domain in full, completed from reference TRBV13 and TRBJ1-1, reads AAGVIQSPRHLIKEKRETATLKCYPIPRHDTVYWYQQGPGQDPQFLISFYEKMQSDKGSIPDRFSAQQFSDYHSELNMSSLELGDSALYFCASSPQDRLNTEAFFGQGTRLTVV.

This rearrangement joins TRBV5-6 to TRBJ1-2, with D unclear. Germline CDR1 is SGHDT and CDR2 is YYEEEE. V dropped 0 bases and J dropped 8 bases, with 8 bases sitting between them. This CDR3 is 12 amino acids long. The CDR3 reads CASSLAGRGYTF. CDR3 DNA sequence: TGTGCCAGCAGCTTGGCAGGAAGAGGCTACACCTTC.

V usage is TRBV7-9 and J usage is TRBJ2-3; D possibly corresponds to TRBD2 (6 bases). The CDR3 spans 13 residues. The V gene's germline CDR1 is SEHNR and CDR2 FQNEAQ (reference sequence). The germline V and J ends were trimmed by 3 bases and 14 bases, with 18 bases remaining between them. The CDR3, as DNA: TGTGCCAGCAGCTTGAATACGGAGGGCCTCGCGTATTTT. Its translation is CASSLNTEGLAYF.

This clone was observed a single time. This chain links TRBV10-1 with TRBJ2-1, with 8 bases lining up with TRBD2. This CDR3 region has 14 residues. Trimming at V came to 6 bases and at J to 0 bases, leaving 1 base not matched to a gene. Germline V lookup: CDR1 WNHNN, CDR2 SYGVQD (reference sequence). In nucleotides, the CDR3 is TGCGCCAGCAGCCGGGGGGGCTCCTACAATGAGCAGTTCTTC. Its translation: CASSRGGSYNEQFF.

V gene TRBV9 combines with J gene TRBJ1-1; TRBD1 matches at 7 bases. Trimming at V came to 0 bases and at J to 10 bases, leaving 9 bases not matched to a gene. CDR1 is SGDLS and CDR2 is YYNGEE in the germline V gene. The CDR3 runs to 14 residues. CDR3 protein: CASSVATGASGAFF. CDR3 DNA: TGTGCCAGCAGCGTAGCTACAGGGGCCTCCGGAGCTTTCTTT.

A single count supports this clone. V and J are TRBV10-2 and TRBJ2-3; 13 bases align to TRBD2. Germline loops: CDR1 WSHSY, CDR2 SAAADI. V lost 0 bases, J lost 14 bases, and 11 bases stayed unmatched. This CDR3 contains 16 residues. The CDR3 region is CASSESTSGRPRPRYF. The CDR3 region has the DNA TGCGCCAGCAGTGAGTCGACTAGCGGGAGGCCAAGACCCCGGTATTTT.

V and J are TRBV28 and TRBJ2-1, with 11 bases aligning to TRBD2. CDR3 length: 19 amino acids. CDR1 is MDHEN and CDR2 is SYDVKM in the germline V gene. J gave up 5 bases and V 6 bases, and 18 bases lay outside the gene matches. CDR3 in amino acids: CASSAQSRLTSGVDNEQFF. CDR3 coding DNA: TGTGCCAGCAGCGCCCAATCGAGGCTGACTAGCGGGGTCGACAATGAGCAGTTCTTC.